This T cell receptor (beta chain) was profiled in a study of T-cell memory formation after mild COVID-19. Study-level background: Largely, the TCR clusters proved donor specific. Broader study findings: A balance of CD4 and CD8 characterized clones contracting day 15 to 85, whereas later expanders leaned CD4+. Memory sampled before infection contained some responding clones, suggesting cross-reactive memory joined. Proof of SARS-CoV-2 specificity was absent for the second-wave clones that crested on day 37.

About this clonotype itself: Its matching antigen is unknown.

Each CDR3 protein gets one entry after TCRdb re-called the 5' RACE reads with MiXCR. The table has over 300,000 distinct CDR3 sequences, 20% to 25% seen once. CDR3 length: 15 amino acids. The germline V gene encodes CDR1 SGHTA and CDR2 FQGNSA. V was pared by 3 bases and J by 4 bases, with 7 bases of the junction left unmatched. The rearrangement links TRBV7-2 to TRBJ2-7, with 9 bases fitting TRBD2. The sample consisted of PBMCs or a T cell subset sorted from them (not recorded which). The receptor was isolated from a man aged 18 to 35 who had mild COVID-19 (a few samples of this study predate the infection). Cell type and time point are not known. The CDR3: CASSFSPSGEYEQYV. The CDR3 region has the DNA TGTGCCAGCAGCTTTAGCCCTAGCGGGGAATACGAGCAGTACGTC.